This T cell receptor (beta chain) was recorded in a study of blood T cell repertoires in COVID-19 (dated by TCRdb to the early 2020s). At the level of the whole study: Samples from collaborators originated in the United States, Italy and Spain and spanned both the acute and convalescent phases of COVID-19. The prospective study material was composed of cDNA or gDNA derived from T cells, B-cell-depleted T cells, or PBMCs. Subjects who had been exposed to COVID-19, were actively infected with it, or had recovered from it provided the deeply sampled blood TCRbeta repertoires that made up the dataset. The repertoires were released in a freely available public database intended as a resource for research on the immune response to SARS-CoV-2. The samples were drawn from the first 160 participants of the ongoing ImmuneRACE study and from some 1,300 subjects provided by 6 global collaborators. Nearly every sample came with metadata listing a de-identified subject ID, COVID-19 status, age in years and sex. Where HLA class I and class II types were available, the types were taken from metadata supplied by the sample provider, not from assay-based typing. General conclusions and limits of the study: The amount of clinical and demographic metadata varied by source and participant and was provided uncurated.

The immunoSEQ Assay, a bias-controlled multiplex PCR, was used to amplify TCRbeta CDR3 regions from genomic DNA. The paper's processing steps were these. The number of nucleated cells in each sample was estimated from the amplification of reference gene primers within the assay. To quantify the absolute abundance of each unique TCRbeta CDR3 rearrangement, sequence reads were collapsed and filtered. For each sample, productive Simpson clonality was calculated as the square root of Simpson's diversity index over productive rearrangements. Sourced from immuneACCESS, this table was stored by TCRdb with only in-frame sequences that have V and J called. A share of the clones is absent; for the studies checked, an unresolved V gene accounts for under half, and the remainder has no known explanation. Clone size and V and J calls were adopted from that table, with D and trimming inferred from the DNA. This sample is represented by more than 100,000 clones; 81% of them were singletons. About 8.4% of the sample is held by the ten biggest clonotypes.

Note on this clone: Its antigen is still unknown. There are no base qualities to consult, and no much larger clone falls within one base.

The collaborating institutions used their own protocols to collect whole blood in K2EDTA tubes. For TCRbeta analysis, collaborators shipped samples as frozen whole blood, isolated PBMCs, or DNA extracted from either of those sample types. As encoded in the germline V gene, CDR1 is MDHEN while CDR2 is SYDVKM. Including cysteine and phenylalanine, the CDR3 has 11 amino acids. CDR3 DNA only is kept here, 33 bases in frame from base 1. Trimming at the junction amounts to 7 bases on V and 2 bases on J, and the germline ends lie 5 bases apart. The receptor comes from a woman in her sixties with active or convalescent COVID-19. Specimen: peripheral blood. This chain joins TRBV28 to TRBJ1-1; the D gene assignment is ambiguous. The nucleotides are TGTGCCAGCATCGGTAACACTGAAGCTTTCTTT. Its protein product is CASIGNTEAFF.